The T cell receptor beta chain under discussion was sequenced for a study of Graves' ophthalmopathy and Graves' hyperthyroidism. General study points: Ophthalmopathy versus stable hyperthyroidism: 13-signature model gave around 86% sensitivity, 75% to 83% specificity.

This clonotype was recorded at least ten times. Its antigen is still unknown. This CDR3 region has 17 residues. V lost 3 bases and J 5 bases, leaving 19 bases between the germline ends. Germline CDR1 and CDR2: SEHNR and FQNEAQ (reference sequence). Amplifying from RNA transcripts, the study obtained TCR beta CDR3 regions. The authors performed first-round RT-PCR with HTBI primers and then a second-round multiplex PCR. TCRdb used MiXCR to reprocess the multiplex PCR reads, holding one entry per CDR3 protein. The repertoire holds 1 million to 1.3 million distinct CDR3 sequences, with 35% to 40% as singletons.

The receptor was derived from an adult man with Graves' hyperthyroidism. J is TRBJ1-4 and V is TRBV7-9; D perhaps matches TRBD1 (6 bases). Sequencing was performed on peripheral blood or thyroid tissue (not recorded which). CDR3 amino acids: CASSFLSGGRDNEKLFF. In nucleotides, the CDR3 is TGTGCCAGCAGCTTTTTATCGGGGGGCAGGGACAATGAAAAACTGTTTTTT.